A selection of T cell receptor beta chains follows, all from one sample in a study of blood T cell repertoires in COVID-19. TCRdb's copy holds only in-frame clones and misses some; the assay was immunoSEQ multiplex PCR. This sample has about 100,000 clones, with almost 90% found just once. Source material: peripheral blood. All receptors derive from a human donor in a cohort sampled during active COVID-19. Both conserved end residues are trimmed from each CDR3. A D gene is named only where the DNA matches it firmly.

d_call | j_call | v_call | cdr3_aa
NA | TRBJ1-3 | TRBV9 | ASSAIGTRNSGNTIY
NA | TRBJ1-3 | TRBV9 | ASSAEFSGNTIY
NA | TRBJ1-5 | TRBV30 | AWSVGGAHQPQH
TRBD2 | TRBJ2-3 | TRBV5-1 | ASSWGTTSTDTQY
NA | TRBJ2-3 | TRBV7-2 | ASSLQGGVTDTQY
NA | TRBJ1-1 | TRBV5-4 | ASSPELLVNTEAF
NA | TRBJ1-2 | TRBV5-4 | ASSLTGPNYGYT
NA | TRBJ1-5 | TRBV2 | ASSRGNQPQH
TRBD2 | TRBJ2-7 | TRBV27 | ASSLVAPSSGPTSFSYEQY
TRBD1 | TRBJ1-6 | TRBV2 | ASSVEGQGNSPLH
NA | TRBJ1-1 | TRBV9 | ASSATEFGGTEAF
NA | TRBJ2-2 | TRBV25-1 | ATEGSYGELF
TRBD1 | TRBJ1-6 | TRBV5-1 | ASSFDRGDSPLH
TRBD2 | TRBJ2-2 | TRBV6-2/TRBV6-3 | ASNPRAGDAGELF
NA | TRBJ1-4 | TRBV6-5 | ASSRQDFNEKLF
NA | TRBJ1-4 | TRBV5-4 | ASSLGQNEKLF
TRBD1 | TRBJ1-3 | TRBV7-9 | ASSPGTGVGNTIY
NA | TRBJ2-3 | TRBV15 | ATSRGLAFLRGTDTQY
NA | TRBJ2-4 | TRBV5-6 | ASSLGGAKNIQY
TRBD2 | TRBJ2-5 | TRBV9 | ASSPRLAGGVETQY
TRBD1 | TRBJ2-7 | TRBV27 | ASSFTAQGSSYEQY
TRBD1 | TRBJ2-7 | TRBV10-1 | ATGKGQGAVYEQY
TRBD1 | TRBJ2-7 | TRBV6-2/TRBV6-3 | ASSYSSFRRGLDEQY
NA | TRBJ2-6 | TRBV30 | AWRQSGGANVLT
NA | TRBJ1-1 | TRBV7-2 | ASSLRMVNTEAF
NA | TRBJ1-4 | TRBV27 | ASSSTFGYEKLF
NA | TRBJ1-2 | TRBV18 | ASSPRTPNYGYT
TRBD2 | TRBJ2-3 | TRBV7-9 | ASSLTSGITDTQY
TRBD1 | TRBJ1-6 | TRBV27 | ASSLHRDRGTYNSPLH
TRBD2 | TRBJ2-5 | TRBV5-1 | ASSLSGLAGRETQY
TRBD2 | TRBJ2-5 | TRBV6-2/TRBV6-3 | ASSSSRESETQY
NA | TRBJ2-5 | TRBV29-1 | SVLDSNLKETQY
NA | TRBJ1-1 | TRBV28 | ASSLFVRGRNTEAF
TRBD2 | TRBJ2-1 | TRBV28 | ASSLEQSGSCEF
TRBD1 | TRBJ2-3 | TRBV14 | ASSQVGRGRADTQY
NA | TRBJ2-3 | TRBV30 | AWSVRGMTDTQY
NA | TRBJ2-5 | TRBV15 | ATSRDPNLEQETQY
TRBD1 | TRBJ2-7 | TRBV4-1 | ASSRPGTVLYEQY
TRBD1 | TRBJ1-2 | TRBV5-1 | ASRRGQGAEIIGYT
NA | TRBJ2-7 | TRBV30 | AWGSLGGEEY
NA | TRBJ2-1 | TRBV4-1 | ASSQAQTYNEQF
TRBD1 | TRBJ1-2 | TRBV28 | ASSLHRGYGYT
TRBD2 | TRBJ2-1 | TRBV27 | ASSSWGSGRRSYNEQF
NA | TRBJ2-3 | TRBV24-1 | ATSGTNTDTQY
NA | TRBJ1-2 | TRBV6-5 | ASSYDWRYGYT
TRBD1 | TRBJ1-2 | TRBV15 | ATSRDRALLMSGYT
NA | TRBJ1-5 | TRBV2 | ASRRQENQPQH
TRBD2 | TRBJ2-7 | TRBV4-1 | ASSLRLAAAYEQY
NA | TRBJ2-7 | TRBV28 | ASSLGGSYEQY
NA | TRBJ2-7 | TRBV2 | ATAVTYEQY
TRBD2 | TRBJ2-1 | TRBV28 | ASSAPGLAGGPGGF
TRBD1 | TRBJ1-1 | TRBV7-9 | ASSITGGRTEAF
NA | TRBJ2-6 | TRBV5-1 | ASSSGSGANVLT
TRBD2 | TRBJ2-3 | TRBV6-6 | ASRYSGDGAGDTQY
TRBD1 | TRBJ2-7 | TRBV27 | ASRIQAGTGDSVQY
NA | TRBJ1-2 | TRBV28 | ASKGTHIGYGYT
TRBD1 | TRBJ2-5 | TRBV6-5 | ASSSPGGQETQY
TRBD1 | TRBJ1-2 | TRBV7-2 | ASSLGTAYGYT
NA | TRBJ2-7 | TRBV4-1 | ASSQETPGDNHFQQY
NA | TRBJ2-7 | TRBV6-5 | ASRMGGRASYEQY